The 7 T cell receptor beta chains below come from one sample, sequenced in a study of blood T cells in healthy people across ages (dated by TCRdb to 2013 to 2016). Libraries were built with 5' RACE. The sample was run on an Illumina HiSeq 2500. A second PCR of roughly 7 to 11 cycles was run with a J-beta primer mix and a sample-barcoded 5' primer. The raw public data were reprocessed by TCRdb itself: fastp quality trimming at Q25, MiXCR clonotype calling, in-frame beta chains only. Records with the same CDR3 protein are collapsed into one entry carrying the most frequent genes and DNA. Here the sample has around 900,000 distinct CDR3 sequences; about 53% occur a single time. The ten largest clonotypes hold around a fifth of the sample. Sequenced material: blood. These receptors all come from a woman in her sixties in good health.

The chain is built from TRBV9 and TRBJ2-5; tentatively, D is TRBD1 or TRBD2 (5 bases each). Germline assignment: CDR1 SGDLS and CDR2 YYNGEE. V was trimmed by 3 bases and J by 5 bases, leaving 14 bases between them. There are 14 residues in the CDR3. In DNA, the CDR3 is TGTGCCAGCAGCGCCGAGACGGGGCTGGAGACCCAGTACTTC. This sequence encodes CASSAETGLETQYF. Full variable domain (rest looked up from reference TRBV9 and TRBJ2-5): DSGVTQTPKHLITATGQRVTLRCSPRSGDLSVYWYQQSLDQGLQFLIQYYNGEERAKGNILERFSAQQFPDLHSELNLSSLELGDSALYFCASSAETGLETQYFGPGTRLLVL.

The chain links TRBV5-6 to TRBJ2-1; 13 positions agree with TRBD2. The ends lost 0 bases at V and 7 bases at J; junction bases unmatched: 7. The V gene's germline CDR1 is SGHDT and CDR2 YYEEEE. The length of the CDR3 is 17 residues. The CDR3 DNA reads as TGTGCCAGCAGCTTGGTAGGACTAGCGGGGGCCTTGAATGAGCAGTTCTTC. Its protein is CASSLVGLAGALNEQFF. Supplemented by reference TRBV5-6 and TRBJ2-1, the full variable domain reads DAGVTQSPTHLIKTRGQQVTLRCSPKSGHDTVSWYQQALGQGPQFIFQYYEEEERQRGNFPDRFSGHQFPNYSSELNVNALLLGDSALYLCASSLVGLAGALNEQFFGPGTRLTVL.

The table lists this clonotype with a few counts. The CDR3 sequence: CAIRVGPRETQYF. CDR3 bases: TGTGCCATCAGAGTCGGACCCCGAGAGACCCAGTACTTC. This rearrangement joins TRBV10-3 to TRBJ2-5; D call uncertain. V lost 6 bases to trimming and J lost 4 bases, with 12 bases between them. This CDR3 has 13 amino acids. The germline V gene encodes CDR1 ENHRY and CDR2 SYGVKD.

This clonotype was detected a few times. V usage is TRBV6-1 and J usage is TRBJ2-3, with TRBD1 matching 7 bases. V lost 6 bases and J lost 2; bases outside the gene matches: 2. The germline V gene has CDR1 MNHNS and CDR2 SASEGT. The CDR3 length is 13 residues. CDR3 protein: CASRGQTTDTQYF. CDR3 coding DNA: TGTGCCAGCAGGGGACAGACCACAGATACGCAGTATTTT.

The chain couples TRBV5-4 to TRBJ2-5, with D possibly matching TRBD1 (6 bases). Germline loops: CDR1 SGHNT, CDR2 YYREEE (reference sequence). V was clipped by 0 bases and J by 3 bases, with 18 bases between them. This CDR3 region has 17 residues. DNA of the CDR3: TGTGCCAGCAGCTTGGGGCGACAGGAGGTAAACAAAGAGACCCAGTACTTC. This translates into CASSLGRQEVNKETQYF.

On this clonotype itself: At one end, the junction sequence differs from germline, possibly due to a read error. The chain combines TRBV7-2 with TRBJ2-3; D remains unclear. This CDR3 comprises 15 residues. Germline V CDR1 and CDR2: SGHTA, FQGNSA. In DNA form, the CDR3 reads TGTGCCAGAAGCTTAGGTCTCATTGGCACAGATACGCAGTATTTT. It yields the protein CARSLGLIGTDTQYF.

The chain is built from TRBV6-2 or TRBV6-3 and TRBJ2-3, with D unclear. The germline CDR1 and CDR2 sequences are MNHEY and SVGEGT. Trimming took 5 bases from V and 5 from J, leaving 8 bases between them. The CDR3 has 12 amino acids. Here the CDR3 DNA reads TGTGCCAGCAGTGGGATACAAGATACGCAGTATTTT. It translates to CASSGIQDTQYF.